The source of this T cell receptor beta chain is a study of T-cell memory formation after mild COVID-19. This clonotype was detected ten times or more. TCRdb redid the calling of the 5' RACE reads with MiXCR, one entry per CDR3 protein. The table records hundreds of thousands of distinct CDR3 sequences, around 15% of them present only once. Germline-derived CDR1 and CDR2 are LGHDT and YNNKEL (reference sequence). This CDR3 contains 16 residues. With V trimmed by 0 bases and J by 4 bases, 8 bases remained unmatched. V is TRBV3-1 and J is TRBJ2-7, with 8 bases fitting TRBD1. The sample comprised PBMCs or a T cell subset sorted from them (not recorded which). The origin of this receptor is an adult woman who had mild COVID-19 (a few samples of this study predate the infection). Cell type and time point are not known. For the CDR3, the DNA is TGTGCCAGCAGCCAAGATATGTCAGGGGGCTTGTACGAGCAGTACTTC. Translating gives CASSQDMSGGLYEQYF.